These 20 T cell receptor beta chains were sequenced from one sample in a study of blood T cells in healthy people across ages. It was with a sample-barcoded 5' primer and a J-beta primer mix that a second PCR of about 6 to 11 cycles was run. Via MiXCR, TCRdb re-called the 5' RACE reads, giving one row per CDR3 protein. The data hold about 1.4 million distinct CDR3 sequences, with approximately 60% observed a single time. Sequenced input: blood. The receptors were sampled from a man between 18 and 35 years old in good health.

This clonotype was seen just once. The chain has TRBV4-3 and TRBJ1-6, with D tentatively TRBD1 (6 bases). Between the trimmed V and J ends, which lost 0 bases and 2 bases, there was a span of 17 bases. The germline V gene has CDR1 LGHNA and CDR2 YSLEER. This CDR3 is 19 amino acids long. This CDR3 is CASSQDLGGGGTYNSPLHF. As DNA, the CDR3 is TGCGCCAGCAGCCAAGATTTGGGAGGGGGAGGAACCTATAATTCACCCCTCCACTTT.

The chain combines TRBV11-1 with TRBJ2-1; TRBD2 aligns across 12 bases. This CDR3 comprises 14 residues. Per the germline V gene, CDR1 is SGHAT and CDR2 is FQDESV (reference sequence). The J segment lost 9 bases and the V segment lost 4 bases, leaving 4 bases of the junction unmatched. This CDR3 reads CASSSSGGAGEQFF. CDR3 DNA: TGTGCCAGCAGCTCTAGCGGGGGGGCAGGTGAGCAGTTCTTC.

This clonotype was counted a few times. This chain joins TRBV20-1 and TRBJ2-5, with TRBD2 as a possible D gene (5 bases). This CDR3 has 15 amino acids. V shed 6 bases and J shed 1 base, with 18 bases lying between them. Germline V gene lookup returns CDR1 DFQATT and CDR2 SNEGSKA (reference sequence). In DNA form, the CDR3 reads TGCAGTGCCCGCTCCCCTTCTAGCAGCCAAGAGACCCAGTACTTC. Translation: CSARSPSSSQETQYF.

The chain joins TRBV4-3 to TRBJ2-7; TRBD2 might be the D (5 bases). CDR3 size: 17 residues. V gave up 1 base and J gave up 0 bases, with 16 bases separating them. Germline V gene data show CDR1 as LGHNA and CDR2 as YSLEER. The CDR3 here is CASSQAPDWRSSYEQYF. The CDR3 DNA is TGCGCCAGCAGCCAAGCTCCAGATTGGAGGAGCTCCTACGAGCAGTACTTC.

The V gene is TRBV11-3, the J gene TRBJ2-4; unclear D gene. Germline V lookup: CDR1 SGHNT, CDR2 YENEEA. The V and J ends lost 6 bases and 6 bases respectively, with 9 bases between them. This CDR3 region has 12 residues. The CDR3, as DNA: TGTGCCAGCAGTGGCAGGTTAAACATTCAGTACTTC. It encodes CASSGRLNIQYF.

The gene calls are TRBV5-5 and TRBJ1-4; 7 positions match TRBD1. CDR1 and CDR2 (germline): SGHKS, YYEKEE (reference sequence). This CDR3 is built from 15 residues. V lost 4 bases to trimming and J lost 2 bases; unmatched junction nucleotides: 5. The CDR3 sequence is CASSPGQPTNEKLFF. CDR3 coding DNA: TGTGCCAGCAGCCCGGGACAGCCGACTAATGAAAAACTGTTTTTT.

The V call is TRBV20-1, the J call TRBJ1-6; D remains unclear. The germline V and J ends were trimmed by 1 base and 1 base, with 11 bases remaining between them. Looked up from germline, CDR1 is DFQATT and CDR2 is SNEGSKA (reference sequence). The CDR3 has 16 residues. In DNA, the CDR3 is TGCAGTGCTAGAGTGGCGTTCAGTTCCTATAATTCACCCCTCCACTTT. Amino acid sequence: CSARVAFSSYNSPLHF.

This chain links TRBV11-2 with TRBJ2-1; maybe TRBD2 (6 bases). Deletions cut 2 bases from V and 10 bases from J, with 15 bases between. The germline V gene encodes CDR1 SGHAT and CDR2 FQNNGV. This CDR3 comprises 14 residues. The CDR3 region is CASSLYLASDEQFF. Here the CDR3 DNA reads TGTGCCAGCAGCTTATATCTAGCGAGCGACGAGCAGTTCTTC.

CDR3 coding DNA: TGTGCCACCACACAGGACGGAAGCTCCTACAATGAGCAGTACTTC. The encoded protein is CATTQDGSSYNEQYF. The genes are TRBV10-3 and TRBJ2-1; D might be TRBD1 (5 bases). The J call could be wrong; TRBJ2-7 is a better fit for the DNA end. The CDR3 has 15 amino acids. Looked up from germline, CDR1 is ENHRY and CDR2 is SYGVKD.

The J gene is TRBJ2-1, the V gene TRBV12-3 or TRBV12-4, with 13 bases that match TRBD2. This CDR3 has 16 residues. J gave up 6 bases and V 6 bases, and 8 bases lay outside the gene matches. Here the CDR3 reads CASSSSGLAGFNEQFF. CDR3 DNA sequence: TGTGCCAGCAGCTCGTCGGGACTAGCGGGATTCAATGAGCAGTTCTTC.

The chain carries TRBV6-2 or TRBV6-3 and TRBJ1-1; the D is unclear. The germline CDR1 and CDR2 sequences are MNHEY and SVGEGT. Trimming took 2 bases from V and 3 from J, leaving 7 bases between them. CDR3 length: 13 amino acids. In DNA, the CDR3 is TGTGCCAGCAGTTACGGTCAGTACACTGAAGCTTTCTTT. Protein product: CASSYGQYTEAFF.

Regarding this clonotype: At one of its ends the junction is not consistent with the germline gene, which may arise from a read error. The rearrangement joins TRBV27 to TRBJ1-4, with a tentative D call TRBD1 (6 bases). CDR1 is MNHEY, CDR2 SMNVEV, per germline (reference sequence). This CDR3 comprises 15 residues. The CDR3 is CASRDGQLPNEKLFF. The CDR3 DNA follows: TGTGCCAGCAGGGACGGACAGCTCCCTAATGAAAAGCTGTTTTTT. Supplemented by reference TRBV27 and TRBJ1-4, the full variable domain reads EAQVTQNPRYLITVTGKKLTVTCSQNMNHEYMSWYRQDPGLGLRQIYYSMNVEVTDKGDVPEGYKVSRKEKRNFPLILESPSPNQTSLYFCASRDGQLPNEKLFFGSGTQLSVL.

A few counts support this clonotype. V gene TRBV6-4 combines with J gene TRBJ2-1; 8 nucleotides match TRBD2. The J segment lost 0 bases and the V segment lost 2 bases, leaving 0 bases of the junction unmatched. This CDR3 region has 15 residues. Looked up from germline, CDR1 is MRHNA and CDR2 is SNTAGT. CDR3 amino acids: CASSDAGGSYNEQFF. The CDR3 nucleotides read TGTGCCAGCAGTGACGCGGGGGGCTCCTACAATGAGCAGTTCTTC.

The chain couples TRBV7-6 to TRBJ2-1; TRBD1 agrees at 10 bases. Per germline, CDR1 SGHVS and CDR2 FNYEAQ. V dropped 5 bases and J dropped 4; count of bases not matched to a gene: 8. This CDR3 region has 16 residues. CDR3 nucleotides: TGTGCCAGCAGCACGGTGGACAGGGGGTCTTACAATGAGCAGTTCTTC. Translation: CASSTVDRGSYNEQFF.

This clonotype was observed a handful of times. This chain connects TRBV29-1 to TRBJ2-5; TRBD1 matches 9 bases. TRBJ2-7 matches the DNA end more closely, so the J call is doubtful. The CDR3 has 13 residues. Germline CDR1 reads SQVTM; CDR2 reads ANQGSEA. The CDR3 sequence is CSVVGQGFYEQYF. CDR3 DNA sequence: TGCAGCGTTGTGGGACAGGGTTTTTACGAGCAGTACTTC.

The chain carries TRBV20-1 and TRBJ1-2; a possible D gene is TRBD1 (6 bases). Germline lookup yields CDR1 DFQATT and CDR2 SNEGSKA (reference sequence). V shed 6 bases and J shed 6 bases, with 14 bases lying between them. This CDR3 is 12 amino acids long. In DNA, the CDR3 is TGCAGTGCGTCAGGGGAGGCGGATGGCTACACCTTC. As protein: CSASGEADGYTF.

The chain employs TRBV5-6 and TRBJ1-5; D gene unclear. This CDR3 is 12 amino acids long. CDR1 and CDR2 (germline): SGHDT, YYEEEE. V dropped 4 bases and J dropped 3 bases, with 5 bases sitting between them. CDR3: CASSNANQPQHF. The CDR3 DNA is TGTGCCAGCAGCAATGCCAATCAGCCCCAGCATTTT. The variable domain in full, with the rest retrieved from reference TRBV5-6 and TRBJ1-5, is DAGVTQSPTHLIKTRGQQVTLRCSPKSGHDTVSWYQQALGQGPQFIFQYYEEEERQRGNFPDRFSGHQFPNYSSELNVNALLLGDSALYLCASSNANQPQHFGDGTRLSIL.

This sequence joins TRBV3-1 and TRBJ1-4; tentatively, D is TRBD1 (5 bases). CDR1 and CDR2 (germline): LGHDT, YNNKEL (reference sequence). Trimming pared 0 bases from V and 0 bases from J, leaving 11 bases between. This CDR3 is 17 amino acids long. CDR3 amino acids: CASSQDSAQATNEKLFF. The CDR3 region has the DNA TGTGCCAGCAGCCAAGATTCAGCACAGGCAACTAATGAAAAACTGTTTTTT. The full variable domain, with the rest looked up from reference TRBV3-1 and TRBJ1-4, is DTAVSQTPKYLVTQMGNDKSIKCEQNLGHDTMYWYKQDSKKFLKIMFSYNNKELIINETVPNRFSPKSPDKAHLNLHINSLELGDSAVYFCASSQDSAQATNEKLFFGSGTQLSVL.

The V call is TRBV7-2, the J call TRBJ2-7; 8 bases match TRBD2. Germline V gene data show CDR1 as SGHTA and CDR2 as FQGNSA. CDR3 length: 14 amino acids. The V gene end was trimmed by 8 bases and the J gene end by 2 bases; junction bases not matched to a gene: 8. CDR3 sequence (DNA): TGTGCCAGCGGATCTAGCGGGCGCGCCTACGAGCAGTACTTC. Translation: CASGSSGRAYEQYF.

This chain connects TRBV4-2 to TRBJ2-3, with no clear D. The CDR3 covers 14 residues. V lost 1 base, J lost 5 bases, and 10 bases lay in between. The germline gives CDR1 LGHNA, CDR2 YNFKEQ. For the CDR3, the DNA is TGTGCCAGCAGCCAAGCCTACTACGAAGATACGCAGTATTTT. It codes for CASSQAYYEDTQYF.